One and the same sample provided the 4 T cell receptor beta chains below, sequenced in a study of cytomegalovirus exposure and HLA in healthy donors. PCR amplification relied on 60 Vbeta primers (plus 13 Jbeta primers). Assay: immunoSEQ multiplex PCR; the TCRdb copy retains only in-frame clones and omits some. The repertoire includes almost 85,000 clones, 78% of them detected once, and roughly 2.6% sits in the top ten. The specimen sequenced was PBMCs. The receptors derive from a male donor in good health and CMV-seropositive.

Only one count was recorded for this clone. This chain links TRBV7-9 with TRBJ1-3, with D uncertain. The CDR3 runs 16 residues. Germline CDR1 SEHNR, CDR2 FQNEAQ (reference sequence). The V end lost 6 bases, the J end lost 0 bases, and 15 bases lay between the germline ends. For the CDR3, the DNA is TGTGCCAGCAGTTTCCGGGAGGTTCTCTCTGGAAACACCATATATTTT. Translation: CASSFREVLSGNTIYF.

The chain is built from TRBV4-1 and TRBJ2-7; D perhaps matches TRBD1 (6 bases). The V end was cut by 0 bases, the J end by 4 bases, with 16 bases between. The CDR3 runs to 16 residues. CDR1 MGHRA and CDR2 YSYEKL come from the germline V gene. CDR3: CASSQDGAGVRYEQYF. CDR3 nucleotides: TGCGCCAGCAGCCAAGATGGGGCAGGGGTACGGTACGAGCAGTACTTC.

The V gene is TRBV14, the J gene TRBJ2-2; 8 nucleotides match TRBD2. V shed 4 bases and J 6 bases; nucleotides not matched to a gene: 13. CDR1 and CDR2 from the germline V gene are SGHDN and FVKESK. The CDR3 totals 17 residues. CDR3 residues: CASSLGILAEISGELFF. As DNA, the CDR3 is TGTGCCAGCAGCCTTGGAATACTAGCGGAGATTTCCGGGGAGCTGTTTTTT.

Only a few counts were recorded for this clone. The V and J genes are TRBV15 and TRBJ1-1; D call uncertain. Trimming took off 1 base at V and 11 bases at J, with 8 bases between the two ends. This CDR3 comprises 11 residues. Germline assignment: CDR1 LNHNV and CDR2 YYDKDF (reference sequence). The DNA for the CDR3 is TGTGCCACCAGCAGAGGGGAGAGTGCTTTCTTT. It encodes CATSRGESAFF.